Listed below are T cell receptor beta chains from one sample, sequenced in a study of T cell repertoires in cytomegalovirus infection. TCRdb reprocessed the reads via MiXCR and lists one record per CDR3 protein. Of some 220,000 distinct CDR3 sequences listed, roughly two fifths are singletons. Their antigen targets remain unknown. The source was CD8+ T cells from cultured PBMCs, collected from culture after CMV antigen stimulation. These receptors all stem from a human donor in good health (CMV status not recorded). Some clones in this sample may be carry-over from other donors' samples. CDR3s include the opening cysteine and the closing phenylalanine or tryptophan.

V	CDR3
TRBV7-9	CASSPIQGRDTEAFF
TRBV3-1	CASQGSRVGNEQFF
TRBV7-3	CASSTGGEETQYF
TRBV18	CASSGDSTDTQYF
TRBV11-1	CASSSTSGSSYEQYF
TRBV7-8	CASSLPVGRLLSTDTQYF
TRBV14	CASSQDRLWEGMKDNEQFF
TRBV4-1	CASSQGPPESQETQYF
TRBV6-5	CASSQTGTYEQYF
TRBV10-3	CAISVGGDRGDGDTQYF
TRBV19	CASSPRTGGIPLARTDTQYF
TRBV19	CASSPGFSSYNEQFF
TRBV7-2	CASSYTPGGNQPQHF
TRBV5-4	CASSSAVYNEQFF
TRBV2	CASDGASGAGVETQYF
TRBV7-2	CASSPGGQGSWNTEAFF
TRBV2	CASTSMGRTAVYEQYF
TRBV7-2	CASSPGPERVYEQFF
TRBV6-1	CASSEWGSYQPQHF
TRBV2	CASSPRSTNEKLFF
TRBV7-2	CASSLAPDRANTGELFF
TRBV27	CASRDVRAGASHEQYF
TRBV5-4	CASSLAAREGRSYNEQFF
TRBV9	CASSVGHSLSYEQYF
TRBV5-6	CASSLGVAGGLYNEQFF
TRBV7-2	CASSTASGDEQYF
TRBV7-6	CASSLRDTSTDTQYF
TRBV12-3/TRBV12-4	CASSSAIREQYF
TRBV11-2	CASSSGTGTEPQHF
TRBV24-1	CATSDPGNYQPQHF
TRBV6-6	CASSSGDRGRRTNEKLFF